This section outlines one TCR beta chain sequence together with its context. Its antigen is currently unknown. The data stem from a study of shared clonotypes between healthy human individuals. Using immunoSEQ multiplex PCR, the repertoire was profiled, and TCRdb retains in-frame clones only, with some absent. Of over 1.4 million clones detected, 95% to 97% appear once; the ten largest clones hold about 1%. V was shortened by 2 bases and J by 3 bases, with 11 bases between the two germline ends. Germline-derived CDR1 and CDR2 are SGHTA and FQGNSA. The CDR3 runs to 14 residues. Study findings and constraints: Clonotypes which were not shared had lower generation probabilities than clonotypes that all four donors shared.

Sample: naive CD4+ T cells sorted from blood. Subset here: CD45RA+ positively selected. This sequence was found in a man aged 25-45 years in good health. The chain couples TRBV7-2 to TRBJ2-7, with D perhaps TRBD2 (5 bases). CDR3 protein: CASSLQVGVYEQYF. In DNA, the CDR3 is TGTGCCAGCAGCTTACAGGTCGGGGTCTACGAGCAGTACTTC.